What follows are 14 T cell receptor beta chains derived from one specimen sequenced in a study of regulatory T cells in long-lasting Graves disease. Specified time point: persistent/refractory GD, antithyroid drugs over 5 years with positive TRAb. RNA isolated from PBMCs was used to make the TCR library. Sequencing libraries for TCR beta were prepared with iRepertoire HTBI primers and Arm-PCR of CDR3 regions. TCRdb re-called the multiplex PCR reads with MiXCR, one entry per CDR3 protein. Altogether roughly 430,000 distinct CDR3 sequences are present, around 20% being singletons, with the ten largest covering more than 13%. Here the sequenced sample was peripheral blood mononuclear cells (PBMCs), taken when the disease was refractory, from a patient treated with antithyroid drugs. Receptors originate from a female donor with Graves disease.

This clonotype was seen repeatedly, ten times or more. The CDR3 is CASSFYFRDRGNTEAFF. The CDR3 nucleotides are TGTGCCAGCAGTTTTTATTTCAGGGACAGGGGGAACACTGAAGCTTTCTTT. The chain has TRBV28 and TRBJ1-1, with 10 bases matching TRBD1. From germline, CDR1 is MDHEN and CDR2 SYDVKM. V gave up 3 bases and J gave up 1 base; unmatched junction bases: 8. The CDR3 covers 17 residues.

This clonotype was detected a few times. The chain employs TRBV10-3 and TRBJ2-7, with TRBD2 matching 9 bases. CDR1 ENHRY and CDR2 SYGVKD come from the germline V gene. This CDR3 has 17 residues. J gave up 4 bases and V 2 bases, and 12 bases lay outside the gene matches. CDR3 protein: CAISEDPSGNLNYEQYF. The CDR3, as DNA: TGTGCCATCAGTGAGGACCCTAGCGGGAACTTGAATTACGAGCAGTACTTC.

This clonotype was counted many times. The V gene is TRBV11-1, the J gene TRBJ2-5; D is undetermined. The DNA end is more similar to TRBJ2-1, so the J call may be wrong. Germline CDR1 is SGHAT and CDR2 is FQDESV (reference sequence). The CDR3 has 12 amino acids. The CDR3 sequence is CASSLVEDEQFF. The CDR3 DNA is TGTGCCAGCAGCTTAGTTGAGGATGAGCAGTTCTTC.

The table lists this clonotype with a few counts. The genes are TRBV12-3 or TRBV12-4 and TRBJ2-2, with TRBD2 matching over 12 bases. The CDR3 contains 18 residues. With 3 bases clipped from V and 4 bases from J, the junction kept 9 bases outside the gene matches. The CDR3 here is CASSFLLAGGGGTGELFF. The CDR3 bases are TGTGCCAGCAGTTTTCTACTAGCGGGAGGCGGGGGCACCGGGGAGCTGTTTTTT.

The sample holds many counts of this clonotype. This chain links TRBV30 with TRBJ1-2; D gene uncertain. Germline CDR1 and CDR2: GTSNPN and SVGIG (reference sequence). The V gene lost 7 bases and the J gene lost 7 bases, with 13 bases spanning the gap. This CDR3 is 11 amino acids long. The CDR3 is CASVEGGGYTF. In DNA form, the CDR3 reads TGTGCCTCTGTCGAGGGCGGTGGCTACACCTTC.

The chain joins TRBV9 to TRBJ2-2; D is ambiguous. The CDR3 is 15 residues long. The germline CDR1 and CDR2 sequences are SGDLS and YYNGEE. Trimming left V 2 bases short and J 1 base short, with 9 bases between. The CDR3 reads CASSVSGENTGELFF. For the CDR3, the DNA is TGTGCCAGCAGCGTCTCTGGGGAGAACACCGGGGAGCTGTTTTTT.

In this sample, this clonotype turned up many times. J is TRBJ1-1 and V is TRBV28; 8 positions agree with TRBD1. CDR1 is MDHEN and CDR2 is SYDVKM in the germline V gene. The CDR3 extends over 14 amino acids. With 6 bases clipped from V and 4 bases from J, the junction kept 7 bases outside the gene matches. CDR3 coding DNA: TGTGCCAGCAGACAAGACAGGGGTGGCACTGAAGCTTTCTTT. This gives the protein CASRQDRGGTEAFF.

This clonotype was seen a single time. The genes are TRBV4-1 and TRBJ2-2, with 10 nucleotides matching TRBD2. The germline V gene has CDR1 MGHRA and CDR2 YSYEKL. The length of the CDR3 is 17 residues. The V segment lost 0 bases and the J segment 6 bases; nucleotides outside the gene matches: 7. CDR3 sequence (DNA): TGCGCCAGCAGCCAAGAGCTAGCGGGAGAGGTCCCCGGGGAGCTGTTTTTT. Translation: CASSQELAGEVPGELFF.

The chain recombines TRBV15 with TRBJ2-7, with 7 bases that match TRBD1. The CDR3 spans 14 residues. Germline-derived CDR1 and CDR2 are LNHNV and YYDKDF (reference sequence). The V segment lost 1 base and the J segment 2 bases; nucleotides outside the gene matches: 2. CDR3 DNA sequence: TGTGCCACCAGCAGAGTGGGACAGACCTACGAGCAGTACTTC. Translating gives CATSRVGQTYEQYF.

The sample holds many counts of this clonotype. The chain combines TRBV27 with TRBJ2-4; TRBD1 is a possible D gene (5 bases). The germline V gene encodes CDR1 MNHEY and CDR2 SMNVEV (reference sequence). The CDR3 is 15 residues long. The ends were cut back, 4 bases at V and 3 bases at J, with 13 bases in the middle. CDR3 nucleotide sequence: TGTGCCAGCAGTTCCCCAGGGAAGGGCAAAAACATTCAGTACTTC. Translating gives CASSSPGKGKNIQYF.

The DNA of the CDR3 is TGTGCCAGCACTGGGACAACTATCACAGATACGCAGTATTTT. Protein sequence: CASTGTTITDTQYF. The chain is built from TRBV2 and TRBJ2-3; D possibly corresponds to TRBD1 (6 bases). V lost 7 bases and J lost 2, with 13 bases in between. Germline CDR1 reads SNHLY; CDR2 reads FYNNEI. The CDR3 totals 14 residues.

In its sample, this clonotype was seen many times. The chain couples TRBV6-1 to TRBJ2-7, with a tentative D call TRBD1 (5 bases). V lost 2 bases, J lost 0 bases, and 14 bases lay in between. CDR1 is MNHNS and CDR2 is SASEGT in the germline V gene. This CDR3 has 16 residues. CDR3 coding DNA: TGTGCCAGCAGTGAACCTGGCGCAGGGAACTCCTACGAGCAGTACTTC. Residues: CASSEPGAGNSYEQYF.

Ten or more counts support this clonotype. V usage is TRBV5-5 and J usage is TRBJ2-7; D call uncertain. CDR3 length: 13 amino acids. Between the trimmed V and J ends, which lost 0 bases and 4 bases, there was a span of 8 bases. The germline gives CDR1 SGHKS, CDR2 YYEKEE (reference sequence). The CDR3 protein is CASSLADGYEQYF. CDR3 DNA sequence: TGTGCCAGCAGCTTGGCCGACGGGTACGAGCAGTACTTC.

Details on this clonotype: At one of its ends the junction is not consistent with the germline gene, which may arise from a read error. V usage is TRBV20-1 and J usage is TRBJ2-4, with TRBD1 matching over 11 bases. This CDR3 region has 11 residues. Germline V gene data show CDR1 as DFQATT and CDR2 as SNEGSKA (reference sequence). CDR3 nucleotides: TGCAGTGCTAGCCGCCAGGGACAGGGGGACTTC. Amino acid sequence: CSASRQGQGDF.